This TCR beta chain was retrieved from a study of shared clonotypes between healthy human individuals. Whole-study context: The study enrolled a couple of women and three men aged 18 to 49.

Worth noting for this clone: The same CDR3 can be traced to other DNA sequences in this sample.

Genomic DNA of each subset was evenly split across several immunoSEQ plates. TCRdb's table, derived via immunoSEQ multiplex PCR, lists solely in-frame clones and lacks some. This table has some 2,400,000 clones, approximately 94% appearing once. CDR1 and CDR2 (germline): SGHNT, YYREEE (reference sequence). V was pared by 4 bases and J by 3 bases, with 6 bases between. The CDR3 sequence is 12 residues long. The V call is TRBV5-4, the J call TRBJ2-3; D is unclear. This clonotype was sampled from a young man in good health. Sequencing used naive CD4+ T cells sorted from blood. Subset of the sample: CD45RA+ positively selected. The CDR3 reads CASSLVTDTQYF. As DNA, the CDR3 is TGTGCCAGCAGCCTAGTAACAGATACGCAGTATTTT. Together with reference TRBV5-4 and TRBJ2-3, the CDR3 gives the full variable domain: ETGVTQSPTHLIKTRGQQVTLRCSSQSGHNTVSWYQQALGQGPQFIFQYYREEENGRGNFPPRFSGLQFPNYSSELNVNALELDDSALYLCASSLVTDTQYFGPGTRLTVL.